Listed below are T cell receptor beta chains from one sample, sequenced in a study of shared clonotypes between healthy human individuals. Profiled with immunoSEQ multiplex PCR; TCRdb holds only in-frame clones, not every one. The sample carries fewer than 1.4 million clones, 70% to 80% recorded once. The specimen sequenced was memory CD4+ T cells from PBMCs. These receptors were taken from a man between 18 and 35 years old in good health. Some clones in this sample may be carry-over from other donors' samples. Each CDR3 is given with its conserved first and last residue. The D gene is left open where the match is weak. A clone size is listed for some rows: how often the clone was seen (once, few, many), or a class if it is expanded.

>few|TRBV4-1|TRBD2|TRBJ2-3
CASSRKLAGFLSTDTQYF
TGCGCCAGCAGCCGTAAACTAGCGGGATTCCTTAGCACAGATACGCAGTATTTT
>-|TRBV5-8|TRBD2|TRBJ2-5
CASSPGTSGSRQETQYF
TGTGCCAGCAGCCCAGGGACTAGCGGGAGTCGACAAGAGACCCAGTACTTC
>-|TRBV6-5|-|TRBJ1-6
CASSQGRDSPLHF
TGTGCCAGCAGCCAGGGACGAGATTCACCCCTCCACTTT
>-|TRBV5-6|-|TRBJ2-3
CASSFIRGSTDTQYF
TGTGCCAGCAGCTTTATACGGGGAAGCACAGATACGCAGTATTTT
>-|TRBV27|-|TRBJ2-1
CASSPSGRFGLQFF
TGTGCCAGCAGTCCGTCGGGACGGTTTGGGCTCCAGTTCTTC
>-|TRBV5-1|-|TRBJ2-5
CASSLESGRETQYF
TGCGCCAGCAGCTTGGAATCCGGTCGGGAGACCCAGTACTTC
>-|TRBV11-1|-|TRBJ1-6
CASSPGLSRSSPLHF
TGTGCCAGCAGTCCAGGACTATCAAGGTCCTCACCCCTCCACTTT
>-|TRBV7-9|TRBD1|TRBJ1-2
CASSLGSGTGDNGYTF
TGTGCCAGCAGCTTAGGGTCCGGGACAGGGGATAATGGCTACACCTTC
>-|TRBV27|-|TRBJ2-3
CASSLGGDTQYF
TGTGCCAGCAGTTTAGGGGGGGATACGCAGTATTTT
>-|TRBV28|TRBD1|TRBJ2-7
CASSTVRDRAYEQYF
TGTGCCAGCAGCACCGTCCGGGACAGAGCCTACGAGCAGTACTTC
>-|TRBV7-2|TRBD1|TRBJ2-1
CASGDRGSSYNEQFF
TGTGCCAGCGGGGACAGGGGAAGCTCCTACAATGAGCAGTTCTTC
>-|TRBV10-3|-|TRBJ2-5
CAISESPRNQQETQYF
TGTGCCATCAGTGAGTCTCCTAGGAACCAACAAGAGACCCAGTACTTC
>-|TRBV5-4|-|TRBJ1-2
CASSLNPSDLYGYTF
TGTGCCAGCAGCTTGAACCCTTCGGACCTTTATGGCTACACCTTC
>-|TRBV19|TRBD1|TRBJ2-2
CASSRDRGEELFF
TGTGCCAGTAGTCGGGACAGGGGTGAGGAGCTGTTTTTT
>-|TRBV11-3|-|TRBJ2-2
CASSLNRYTGELFF
TGTGCCAGCAGCTTAAATCGTTACACCGGGGAGCTGTTTTTT
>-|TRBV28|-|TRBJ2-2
CASSPSTAANTGELFF
TGTGCCAGCAGTCCTAGTACCGCCGCGAACACCGGGGAGCTGTTTTTT
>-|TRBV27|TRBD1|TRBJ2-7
CASSFVRDRVYEQYF
TGTGCCAGCAGTTTCGTCCGGGACAGGGTTTACGAGCAGTACTTC
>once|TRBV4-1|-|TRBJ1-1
CASSQDRLPLFF
TGCGCCAGCAGCCAAGATCGACTTCCTCTTTTCTTT
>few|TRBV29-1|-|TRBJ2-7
CSVVKGEGHEQYF
TGCAGCGTTGTCAAGGGGGAGGGTCACGAGCAGTACTTC
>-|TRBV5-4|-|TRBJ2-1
CASSFHSGNNEQFF
TGTGCCAGCAGCTTCCATAGCGGCAACAATGAGCAGTTCTTC
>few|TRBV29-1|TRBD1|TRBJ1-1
CSALRGPGTEAFF
TGCAGCGCCCTGAGGGGGCCGGGCACTGAAGCTTTCTTT
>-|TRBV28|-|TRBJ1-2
CASREGYGYTF
TGTGCCAGCAGGGAGGGCTATGGCTACACCTTC
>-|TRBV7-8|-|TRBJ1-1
CASGRVNTEAFF
TGTGCCAGCGGCCGGGTGAACACTGAAGCTTTCTTT
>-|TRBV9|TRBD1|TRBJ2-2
CASTRQGDTGELFF
TGTGCCAGCACTCGACAGGGGGACACCGGGGAGCTGTTTTTT
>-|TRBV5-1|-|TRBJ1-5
CASSLMVGDQPQHF
TGCGCCAGCAGCTTAATGGTGGGGGATCAGCCCCAGCATTTT
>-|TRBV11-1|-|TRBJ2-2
CASSRGRVNGELFF
TGTGCCAGCAGCCGGGGTCGGGTTAACGGGGAGCTGTTTTTT
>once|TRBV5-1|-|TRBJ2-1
CASSWGSEQFF
TGCGCCAGCAGCTGGGGCAGTGAGCAGTTCTTC
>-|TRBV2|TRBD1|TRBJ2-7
CASSRDRNYEQYF
TGTGCCAGCAGCCGGGACAGGAACTACGAGCAGTACTTC
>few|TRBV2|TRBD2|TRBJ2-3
CASRGLVTDTQYF
TGTGCCAGCAGGGGACTAGTCACAGATACGCAGTATTTT
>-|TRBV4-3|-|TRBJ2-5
CASSQDVRTTQETQYF
TGCGCCAGCAGCCAAGATGTCAGGACAACCCAAGAGACCCAGTACTTC
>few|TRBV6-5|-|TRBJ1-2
CASSYSGTTLNYGYTF
TGTGCCAGCAGTTACTCTGGGACAACCCTTAACTATGGCTACACCTTC
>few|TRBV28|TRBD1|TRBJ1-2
CASSFTGTGGREYGYTF
TGTGCCAGCAGTTTCACCGGGACAGGGGGCAGGGAGTATGGCTACACCTTC
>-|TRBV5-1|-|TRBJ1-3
CASSLVGDRSGNTIYF
TGCGCCAGCAGCTTGGTTGGGGATCGCTCTGGAAACACCATATATTTT
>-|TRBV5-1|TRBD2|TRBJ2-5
CASSLGLAEEVETQYF
TGCGCCAGCAGCTTGGGACTAGCGGAAGAGGTAGAGACCCAGTACTTC
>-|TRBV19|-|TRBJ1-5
CASTTRGNQPQHF
TGTGCCAGTACTACTAGGGGCAATCAGCCCCAGCATTTT
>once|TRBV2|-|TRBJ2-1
CASREDSGLYNEQFF
TGTGCCAGCAGGGAGGACTCGGGGCTCTACAATGAGCAGTTCTTC
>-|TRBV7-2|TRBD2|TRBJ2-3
CASSLPGGATDTQYF
TGTGCCAGCAGCTTGCCGGGAGGAGCCACCGATACGCAGTATTTT
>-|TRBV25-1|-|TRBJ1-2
CASSENSYGYTF
TGTGCCAGCAGTGAAAACAGCTATGGCTACACCTTC
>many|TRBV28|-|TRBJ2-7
CASTRDSSYEQYF
TGTGCCAGCACGCGGGACTCTTCCTACGAGCAGTACTTC
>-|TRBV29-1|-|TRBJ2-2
CSVKGLYTGELFF
TGCAGCGTTAAAGGACTTTACACCGGGGAGCTGTTTTTT
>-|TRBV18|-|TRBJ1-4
CASSGSTATNEKLFF
TGTGCCAGCTCGGGTTCGACAGCGACGAATGAAAAACTGTTTTTT
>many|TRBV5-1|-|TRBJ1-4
CASSLAWAGANEKLFF
TGCGCCAGCAGCTTGGCATGGGCGGGCGCTAATGAAAAACTGTTTTTT
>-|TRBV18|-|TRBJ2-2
CASSPLAANTGELFF
TGTGCCAGCTCACCACTAGCGGCCAACACCGGGGAGCTGTTTTTT
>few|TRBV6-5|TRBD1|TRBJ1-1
CASSPQQGMNTEAFF
TGTGCCAGCAGTCCCCAACAGGGGATGAACACTGAAGCTTTCTTT
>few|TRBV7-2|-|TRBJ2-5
CASSSTGDSQYF
TGTGCCAGCAGCTCTACGGGAGATTCCCAGTACTTC
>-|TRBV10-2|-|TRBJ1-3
CASSDGSSGNTIYF
TGCGCCAGCAGTGACGGAAGCTCTGGAAACACCATATATTTT
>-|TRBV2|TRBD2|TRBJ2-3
CASSEAWSSGRALADTQYF
TGTGCCAGCAGTGAAGCGTGGTCTAGCGGGAGGGCCTTGGCAGATACGCAGTATTTT
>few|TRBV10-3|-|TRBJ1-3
CAISRDRLGGGNTIYF
TGTGCCATCAGCCGCGACAGGCTGGGCGGCGGAAACACCATATATTTT
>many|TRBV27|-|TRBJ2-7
CASSWGVAIYEQYF
TGTGCCAGCAGTTGGGGAGTCGCGATATACGAGCAGTACTTC
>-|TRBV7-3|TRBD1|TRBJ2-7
CASSPDRGSYEQYF
TGTGCCAGCAGCCCCGACAGGGGGAGCTACGAGCAGTACTTC
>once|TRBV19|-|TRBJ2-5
CASSIGGGAETQYF
TGTGCCAGTAGTATAGGTGGGGGGGCCGAGACCCAGTACTTC
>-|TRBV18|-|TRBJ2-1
CASSPPAIDEQFF
TGTGCCAGCTCACCACCAGCGATCGATGAGCAGTTCTTC
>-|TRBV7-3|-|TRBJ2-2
CASSQEPVKGKLFF
TGTGCCAGCAGCCAGGAACCTGTAAAGGGGAAGCTGTTTTTT